Presented here are 16 T cell receptor beta chains from one specimen sequenced in a study of shared clonotypes between healthy human individuals. Profiling relied on immunoSEQ multiplex PCR, and the TCRdb table lists in-frame clones only, not all of them. The table includes a few million clones, around 93% detected once. Sequencing was performed on naive CD4+ T cells from PBMCs. As to subset: CD45RA+ positively selected. These receptors were collected from a young man in good health. Some clones in this sample may be carry-over from other donors' samples.

The rearrangement uses TRBV7-3 and TRBJ2-1; D is unclear. The germline V gene has CDR1 SGHTA and CDR2 FQGTGA. V lost 4 bases and J lost 6, with 10 bases in between. The CDR3 is 13 residues long. Written as DNA, the CDR3 is TGTGCCAGCAGCTCCCAGTTTGGCAATGAGCAGTTCTTC. Translated: CASSSQFGNEQFF.

The chain uses TRBV5-1 and TRBJ2-1; D gene ambiguous. The length of the CDR3 is 13 residues. V shed 0 bases and J shed 7 bases, with 8 bases lying between them. The germline V gene has CDR1 SGHRS and CDR2 YFSETQ. The CDR3 DNA follows: TGCGCCAGCAGCTTGGGGCTGGTAAATGAGCAGTTCTTC. Its protein is CASSLGLVNEQFF.

In regard to this clone: Other nucleotide sequences from this sample produce the same CDR3. The chain links TRBV2 to TRBJ2-7; 9 positions match TRBD2. There are 14 residues in the CDR3. With 5 bases clipped from V and 1 base from J, the junction kept 3 bases outside the gene matches. Germline CDR1 reads SNHLY; CDR2 reads FYNNEI. DNA for the CDR3: TGTGCCAGCAGTCGTACTAGCGGGTCCTACGAGCAGTACTTC. It codes for CASSRTSGSYEQYF. Full variable domain (rest looked up from reference TRBV2 and TRBJ2-7): EPEVTQTPSHQVTQMGQEVILRCVPISNHLYFYWYRQILGQKVEFLVSFYNNEISEKSEIFDDQFSVERPDGSNFTLKIRSTKLEDSAMYFCASSRTSGSYEQYFGPGTRLTVT.

This rearrangement joins TRBV30 to TRBJ1-5; D is possibly TRBD1 (5 bases). Germline V gives CDR1 GTSNPN, CDR2 SVGIG (reference sequence). The CDR3 is 14 amino acids. Trimming shortened V by 5 bases and J by 7 bases, and 18 bases separated the two germline ends. The CDR3 nucleotides read TGTGCCTGGGCCCCGGGGCATACGGGGCAGCCCCAGCATTTT. Translating it yields CAWAPGHTGQPQHF.

The chain joins TRBV7-3 to TRBJ2-7; D not certain. CDR3 size: 13 residues. Germline assignment: CDR1 SGHTA and CDR2 FQGTGA. Trimming stripped 1 base from V and 1 base from J, with 5 bases between. The chain's CDR3 is CASSLMGSYEQYF. The CDR3 nucleotides are TGTGCCAGCAGCTTAATGGGATCCTACGAGCAGTACTTC. Looking up the rest from reference TRBV7-3 and TRBJ2-7 gives the full variable domain: GAGVSQTPSNKVTEKGKYVELRCDPISGHTALYWYRQSLGQGPEFLIYFQGTGAADDSGLPNDRFFAVRPEGSVSTLKIQRTERGDSAVYLCASSLMGSYEQYFGPGTRLTVT.

The chain has TRBV7-3 and TRBJ2-3; a weak D match, TRBD1 (6 bases). The CDR3 extends over 15 amino acids. Trimming pared 6 bases from V and 0 bases from J, leaving 13 bases between. Germline CDR1 SGHTA, CDR2 FQGTGA. The CDR3 loop is CASSPGQRSTDTQYF. In nucleotides, the CDR3 is TGTGCCAGCAGTCCAGGACAGAGAAGCACAGATACGCAGTATTTT.

This clone appeared a single time. V gene TRBV10-3 combines with J gene TRBJ2-7; TRBD1 aligns across 9 bases. Germline CDR1 and CDR2: ENHRY and SYGVKD. Trimming cost V 9 bases and J 4 bases; bases outside gene matches: 7. The CDR3 is 13 residues long. The CDR3 loop is CAIRTGAAYEQYF. For the CDR3, the DNA is TGTGCCATAAGGACAGGGGCCGCGTACGAGCAGTACTTC.

The chain is built from TRBV7-2 and TRBJ2-2, with unresolved D. This CDR3 contains 14 residues. Germline loops: CDR1 SGHTA, CDR2 FQGNSA. The V end lost 4 bases, the J end lost 4 bases, and 10 bases lay between the germline ends. The CDR3 DNA sequence: TGTGCCAGCAGCTACGACCTGGGCACCGGGGAGCTGTTTTTT. It yields the protein CASSYDLGTGELFF.

The chain links TRBV9 to TRBJ2-1; 12 bases map to TRBD2. The length of the CDR3 is 18 residues. V shed 0 bases and J 5 bases; nucleotides not matched to a gene: 9. Germline V CDR1 and CDR2: SGDLS, YYNGEE. The CDR3, as DNA: TGTGCCAGCAGCGTAGCTGAGACTAGCGGGAGTTGGGACAATGAGCAGTTCTTC. This encodes CASSVAETSGSWDNEQFF.

This clone was detected once. This chain uses TRBV7-9 with TRBJ1-4, with 12 bases identical to TRBD1. Germline CDR1 is SEHNR and CDR2 is FQNEAQ (reference sequence). The CDR3 extends over 16 amino acids. Unmatched junction bases numbered 9, after V lost 5 bases and J lost 8 bases. Here the CDR3 reads CASSVRDRGLGEKLFF. CDR3 nucleotide sequence: TGTGCCAGCAGCGTCCGGGACAGGGGGCTTGGAGAAAAACTGTTTTTT.

This clone has a single count. The chain links TRBV18 to TRBJ2-2, with 14 bases aligning to TRBD2. V was clipped by 2 bases and J by 3 bases; unmatched bases: 5. CDR3 length equals 18 residues. Germline-derived CDR1 and CDR2 are KGHSH and LQKENI. Written as DNA, the CDR3 is TGTGCCAGCTCACCAGCTGGGACTAGCGGGAGTCACACCGGGGAGCTGTTTTTT. It codes for CASSPAGTSGSHTGELFF.

The chain has TRBV6-1 and TRBJ2-1; 9 positions agree with TRBD1. The CDR3 contains 14 residues. Looked up from germline, CDR1 is MNHNS and CDR2 is SASEGT. Trimming removed 6 bases from V and 3 bases from J; junction bases left unmatched: 3. The CDR3 here is CASRQGALYNEQFF. The CDR3 DNA reads as TGTGCCAGCAGACAGGGGGCTCTCTACAATGAGCAGTTCTTC.

The chain links TRBV14 to TRBJ2-3; the match to TRBD2 covers 10 bases. This CDR3 is 16 amino acids long. Trimming removed 2 bases from V and 3 bases from J; junction bases left unmatched: 5. CDR1 and CDR2 from the germline V gene are SGHDN and FVKESK. The CDR3 here is CASSQRLAGVTDTQYF. The DNA for the CDR3 is TGTGCCAGCAGCCAACGTCTAGCGGGAGTTACAGATACGCAGTATTTT.

V is TRBV5-6 and J is TRBJ1-2; D is perhaps TRBD1 (5 bases). Between the trimmed V and J ends, which lost 8 bases and 4 bases, there was a span of 18 bases. The germline gives CDR1 SGHDT, CDR2 YYEEEE. CDR3 length equals 14 residues. The CDR3 here is CASNWAGPSYGYTF. The CDR3 bases are TGTGCCAGTAACTGGGCAGGGCCCTCCTATGGCTACACCTTC.

The chain couples TRBV19 to TRBJ1-4; 10 nucleotides agree with TRBD1. The length of the CDR3 is 16 residues. V was clipped by 9 bases and J by 0 bases; unmatched bases: 7. Germline V CDR1 and CDR2: LNHDA, SQIVND (reference sequence). As DNA, the CDR3 is TGTGCCAGCGCCGGGACAGGGGCTGCAACTAATGAAAAACTGTTTTTT. Translated, it gives CASAGTGAATNEKLFF.

The chain uses TRBV28 and TRBJ1-2; 8 positions match TRBD1. Per germline, CDR1 MDHEN and CDR2 SYDVKM. The J segment lost 8 bases and the V segment lost 2 bases, leaving 4 bases of the junction unmatched. CDR3 length: 13 residues. As DNA, the CDR3 is TGTGCCAGCAGTTTACAGGGGGCAAGGGGCTACACCTTC. It specifies CASSLQGARGYTF.